The sequence of this TCR beta chain was determined in a study of T cell changes during pregnancy in multiple sclerosis. TCRdb's copy holds only in-frame clones and misses some; the assay was immunoSEQ multiplex PCR. The sample gives about 67,000 clones, roughly nine tenths of which show up once; around 1.5% is in the top ten. V was trimmed by 4 bases and J by 4 bases, leaving 16 bases between them. Germline assignment: CDR1 SQVTM and CDR2 ANQGSEA. The length of the CDR3 is 14 residues. This clone showed up just once. The receptor's source is a female donor with multiple sclerosis, enrolled in a pregnancy study. The V gene is TRBV29-1, the J gene TRBJ1-2, with unresolved D. The material sequenced was peripheral blood, taken in the third trimester of pregnancy. CDR3 in amino acids: CSVVTSLGGYGYTF. CDR3 nucleotide sequence: TGCAGCGTTGTAACCAGCCTCGGAGGCTATGGCTACACCTTC.